This is a list of T cell receptor beta chains from one sample in a study of T cells in Graves' hyperthyroidism and ophthalmopathy. TCRdb redid the calling of the multiplex PCR reads with MiXCR, one entry per CDR3 protein. Of around 620,000 distinct CDR3 sequences in the sample, approximately 44% were seen once. The sample comprised peripheral blood or thyroid tissue (not recorded which). Receptors were obtained from an adult woman with Graves' disease, either hyperthyroidism or ophthalmopathy (not recorded which). Each CDR3 is given with its conserved first and last residue. A D gene is named only where the DNA matches it firmly. The size entry is marked missing in some rows and otherwise reads once, few, many or a size class.

v_call: TRBV9; j_call: TRBJ1-4; clone_size: many; d_call: -; cdr3_length: 17; cdr3_aa: CASSLGPGAGTNEKLFF; cdr3_nt: TGTGCCAGCAGCCTCGGGCCAGGGGCGGGAACTAATGAAAAACTGTTTTTT
v_call: TRBV7-2; j_call: TRBJ1-4; clone_size: -; d_call: -; cdr3_length: 17; cdr3_aa: CASSLGGGTMANEKLVF; cdr3_nt: TGTGCCAGCAGCTTAGGAGGCGGGACAATGGCTAATGAAAAACTGGTTTTT
v_call: TRBV5-1; j_call: TRBJ1-3; clone_size: many; d_call: -; cdr3_length: 16; cdr3_aa: CASSLAAASSGNTIYF; cdr3_nt: TGCGCCAGCAGCTTAGCGGCAGCCAGCTCTGGAAACACCATATATTTT
v_call: TRBV11-2; j_call: TRBJ2-7; clone_size: -; d_call: -; cdr3_length: 14; cdr3_aa: CASSSSVGFYEQYF; cdr3_nt: TGTGCCAGCAGCTCCTCTGTGGGCTTCTACGAGCAGTACTTC
v_call: TRBV7-2; j_call: TRBJ2-1; clone_size: -; d_call: -; cdr3_length: 13; cdr3_aa: CASSIRTADEQFF; cdr3_nt: TGTGCCAGCAGCATCAGGACAGCCGATGAGCAGTTCTTC
v_call: TRBV10-3; j_call: TRBJ1-3; clone_size: few; d_call: -; cdr3_length: 13; cdr3_aa: CAIMAVSGNTIYF; cdr3_nt: TGTGCCATCATGGCAGTCTCTGGAAACACCATATATTTT
v_call: TRBV9; j_call: TRBJ2-1; clone_size: -; d_call: TRBD2; cdr3_length: 17; cdr3_aa: CASSRTSGASPSNEQFF; cdr3_nt: TGTGCCAGCAGCCGGACTAGCGGTGCCTCTCCCTCCAATGAGCAGTTCTTC
v_call: TRBV10-3; j_call: TRBJ1-5; clone_size: -; d_call: -; cdr3_length: 14; cdr3_aa: CAIRGRQGNQPQHF; cdr3_nt: TGTGCCATCAGGGGGCGACAGGGCAATCAGCCCCAGCATTTT
v_call: TRBV2; j_call: TRBJ1-1; clone_size: many; d_call: TRBD1; cdr3_length: 14; cdr3_aa: CASSVDRAGTEAFF; cdr3_nt: TGTGCCAGCAGTGTCGACAGGGCCGGCACTGAAGCTTTCTTT
v_call: TRBV10-3; j_call: TRBJ2-5; clone_size: -; d_call: -; cdr3_length: 14; cdr3_aa: CAISPDTSDETQYF; cdr3_nt: TGTGCCATCAGTCCTGACACAAGCGATGAGACCCAGTACTTC
v_call: TRBV5-1; j_call: TRBJ1-4; clone_size: many; d_call: -; cdr3_length: 15; cdr3_aa: CASSLEGRRGEKLFF; cdr3_nt: TGCGCCAGCAGCTTGGAGGGACGGAGGGGTGAAAAACTGTTTTTT
v_call: TRBV15; j_call: TRBJ1-1; clone_size: -; d_call: -; cdr3_length: 16; cdr3_aa: CATSSLRGLLNTEAFF; cdr3_nt: TGTGCCACCAGCAGTCTCCGCGGGCTACTGAACACTGAAGCTTTCTTT
v_call: TRBV4-1; j_call: TRBJ1-6; clone_size: once; d_call: TRBD1; cdr3_length: 12; cdr3_aa: CASQRQGSPLHF; cdr3_nt: TGCGCCAGCCAGAGACAGGGTTCACCCCTCCACTTT
v_call: TRBV10-3; j_call: TRBJ2-2; clone_size: -; d_call: -; cdr3_length: 15; cdr3_aa: CAISESQDNTGELFF; cdr3_nt: TGTGCCATCAGTGAGTCACAGGATAACACCGGGGAGCTGTTTTTT
v_call: TRBV7-9; j_call: TRBJ1-2; clone_size: many; d_call: TRBD1; cdr3_length: 15; cdr3_aa: CASSSLQGSNYGYTF; cdr3_nt: TGTGCCAGCAGCTCGTTACAGGGGAGTAACTATGGCTACACCTTC
v_call: TRBV7-3; j_call: TRBJ2-6; clone_size: -; d_call: -; cdr3_length: 13; cdr3_aa: CASSLGGTVTEAF; cdr3_nt: TGTGCCAGCAGCTTAGGCGGGACAGTCACTGAAGCTTTC
v_call: TRBV2; j_call: TRBJ1-2; clone_size: -; d_call: -; cdr3_length: 14; cdr3_aa: CASSEAPVNYGYTF; cdr3_nt: TGTGCCAGCAGTGAAGCACCAGTCAACTATGGCTACACCTTC
v_call: TRBV11-2; j_call: TRBJ2-2; clone_size: many; d_call: TRBD2; cdr3_length: 17; cdr3_aa: CASSFETSGVNTGELFF; cdr3_nt: TGTGCCAGCAGCTTCGAGACTAGCGGGGTGAACACCGGGGAGCTGTTTTTT
v_call: TRBV15; j_call: TRBJ2-5; clone_size: -; d_call: TRBD2; cdr3_length: 15; cdr3_aa: CATRTSGSRPETQYF; cdr3_nt: TGTGCCACGCGGACTAGCGGGAGTCGGCCGGAGACCCAGTACTTC
v_call: TRBV5-4; j_call: TRBJ1-1; clone_size: -; d_call: -; cdr3_length: 12; cdr3_aa: CASSLYSTEAFF; cdr3_nt: TGTGCCAGCAGCTTGTATTCGACTGAAGCTTTCTTT
v_call: TRBV9; j_call: TRBJ1-3; clone_size: -; d_call: -; cdr3_length: 14; cdr3_aa: CASSASNSGNTIYF; cdr3_nt: TGTGCCAGCAGCGCCTCAAATTCTGGAAACACCATATATTTT
v_call: TRBV28; j_call: TRBJ2-3; clone_size: once; d_call: -; cdr3_length: 14; cdr3_aa: CASSFLSGTDTQYF; cdr3_nt: TGTGCCAGCAGTTTTTTATCTGGGACAGATACGCAGTATTTT
v_call: TRBV14; j_call: TRBJ1-6; clone_size: many; d_call: TRBD1; cdr3_length: 18; cdr3_aa: CASSQDPPRTGWGSPLHF; cdr3_nt: TGTGCCAGCAGCCAAGATCCCCCCCGGACAGGGTGGGGATCACCCCTCCACTTT
v_call: TRBV27; j_call: TRBJ2-7; clone_size: few; d_call: -; cdr3_length: 14; cdr3_aa: CASSFTSPPYEQYF; cdr3_nt: TGTGCCAGCAGTTTCACCAGCCCTCCCTACGAGCAGTACTTC
v_call: TRBV20-1; j_call: TRBJ1-2; clone_size: many; d_call: -; cdr3_length: 13; cdr3_aa: CSARGPFKSGYTF; cdr3_nt: TGCAGTGCTAGAGGCCCGTTTAAGTCAGGCTACACCTTC
v_call: TRBV4-3; j_call: TRBJ1-6; clone_size: -; d_call: TRBD1; cdr3_length: 15; cdr3_aa: CASSQESRGNSPLHF; cdr3_nt: TGCGCCAGCAGCCAGGAATCCAGGGGGAATTCACCCCTCCACTTT
v_call: TRBV9; j_call: TRBJ1-5; clone_size: -; d_call: TRBD1; cdr3_length: 14; cdr3_aa: CASSDGTGAQPQHF; cdr3_nt: TGTGCCAGCAGCGACGGGACAGGGGCGCAGCCCCAGCATTTT
v_call: TRBV9; j_call: TRBJ2-2; clone_size: many; d_call: TRBD2; cdr3_length: 20; cdr3_aa: CASSVEVTSGRGTNTGELFF; cdr3_nt: TGTGCCAGCAGCGTAGAAGTGACTAGCGGGAGGGGGACTAACACCGGGGAGCTGTTTTTT
v_call: TRBV10-3; j_call: TRBJ1-6; clone_size: few; d_call: -; cdr3_length: 14; cdr3_aa: CAISLDSTYSPLHF; cdr3_nt: TGTGCCATCAGTCTCGACAGTACCTATTCACCCCTCCACTTT
v_call: TRBV20-1; j_call: TRBJ1-6; clone_size: -; d_call: -; cdr3_length: 15; cdr3_aa: CSAREGGREVSPLHF; cdr3_nt: TGCAGTGCTAGAGAGGGGGGGAGGGAGGTTTCACCCCTCCACTTT
v_call: TRBV12-3/TRBV12-4; j_call: TRBJ2-7; clone_size: -; d_call: TRBD1; cdr3_length: 15; cdr3_aa: CASSSGQGALGEQYF; cdr3_nt: TGTGCCAGCAGTTCCGGACAGGGGGCTCTTGGTGAGCAGTACTTC
v_call: TRBV15; j_call: TRBJ2-5; clone_size: many; d_call: -; cdr3_length: 15; cdr3_aa: CATLLGQAGQETQYF; cdr3_nt: TGTGCCACCCTCCTCGGACAGGCGGGGCAAGAGACCCAGTACTTC
v_call: TRBV28; j_call: TRBJ2-7; clone_size: -; d_call: TRBD1; cdr3_length: 14; cdr3_aa: CASTLGTANYEQYF; cdr3_nt: TGTGCCAGCACTCTCGGGACAGCTAACTACGAGCAGTACTTC
v_call: TRBV28; j_call: TRBJ1-2; clone_size: -; d_call: -; cdr3_length: 18; cdr3_aa: CASSALGGHFPVNRGYTF; cdr3_nt: TGTGCCAGCAGTGCCCTCGGGGGACACTTCCCGGTAAATCGCGGCTACACCTTC
v_call: TRBV29-1; j_call: TRBJ2-3; clone_size: -; d_call: TRBD2; cdr3_length: 13; cdr3_aa: CSVGTSVTDTQYF; cdr3_nt: TGCAGCGTTGGGACTAGCGTCACAGATACGCAGTATTTT
v_call: TRBV7-8; j_call: TRBJ1-5; clone_size: -; d_call: -; cdr3_length: 14; cdr3_aa: CASTTGTLNQPQHF; cdr3_nt: TGTGCCAGCACCACCGGGACACTCAATCAGCCCCAGCATTTT
v_call: TRBV5-1; j_call: TRBJ2-5; clone_size: many; d_call: -; cdr3_length: 14; cdr3_aa: CASPASKYQETQYF; cdr3_nt: TGCGCCAGCCCAGCGTCCAAGTACCAAGAGACCCAGTACTTC
v_call: TRBV29-1; j_call: TRBJ1-2; clone_size: -; d_call: TRBD1; cdr3_length: 15; cdr3_aa: CSVAKPGDRAYGYTF; cdr3_nt: TGCAGCGTGGCCAAACCTGGGGACAGGGCCTATGGCTACACCTTC
v_call: TRBV20-1; j_call: TRBJ1-2; clone_size: -; d_call: -; cdr3_length: 14; cdr3_aa: CSASGWGENYGYTF; cdr3_nt: TGCAGTGCTAGTGGGTGGGGCGAGAACTATGGCTACACCTTC
v_call: TRBV20-1; j_call: TRBJ1-2; clone_size: many; d_call: -; cdr3_length: 13; cdr3_aa: CSARRGPLGGYTF; cdr3_nt: TGCAGTGCTAGAAGGGGACCGCTCGGCGGCTACACCTTC
v_call: TRBV6-5; j_call: TRBJ2-5; clone_size: -; d_call: -; cdr3_length: 12; cdr3_aa: CASGRSRETQYF; cdr3_nt: TGTGCCAGCGGGAGGTCTCGGGAGACCCAGTACTTC
v_call: TRBV29-1; j_call: TRBJ1-2; clone_size: many; d_call: -; cdr3_length: 10; cdr3_aa: CSVRLTDYTF; cdr3_nt: TGCAGCGTCAGACTCACTGACTACACCTTC
v_call: TRBV7-9; j_call: TRBJ2-7; clone_size: -; d_call: TRBD1; cdr3_length: 14; cdr3_aa: CASSRGDRAHEQYF; cdr3_nt: TGTGCCAGCAGCCGCGGGGACAGGGCCCACGAGCAGTACTTC
v_call: TRBV5-4; j_call: TRBJ2-5; clone_size: -; d_call: TRBD2; cdr3_length: 15; cdr3_aa: CASSLSTSGRKTQYF; cdr3_nt: TGTGCCAGCAGCTTGTCTACTAGCGGGAGAAAGACCCAGTACTTC
v_call: TRBV7-2; j_call: TRBJ2-2; clone_size: -; d_call: TRBD2; cdr3_length: 14; cdr3_aa: CASSSGGQSGELFF; cdr3_nt: TGTGCCAGCAGCTCGGGAGGGCAGTCCGGGGAGCTGTTTTTT
v_call: TRBV7-9; j_call: TRBJ1-6; clone_size: -; d_call: TRBD1; cdr3_length: 14; cdr3_aa: CASSPQGNESPLHF; cdr3_nt: TGTGCCAGCAGCCCACAGGGGAATGAGTCACCCCTCCACTTT
v_call: TRBV10-3; j_call: TRBJ2-3; clone_size: many; d_call: TRBD2; cdr3_length: 13; cdr3_aa: CAISETLAGIQYF; cdr3_nt: TGTGCCATCAGTGAGACCTTAGCGGGGATCCAGTATTTT
v_call: TRBV7-8; j_call: TRBJ2-2; clone_size: many; d_call: -; cdr3_length: 12; cdr3_aa: CASSLEDRELFF; cdr3_nt: TGTGCCAGCAGCTTAGAGGACCGGGAACTGTTTTTT
v_call: TRBV7-9; j_call: TRBJ2-5; clone_size: few; d_call: -; cdr3_length: 14; cdr3_aa: CASSLVAGLETQYF; cdr3_nt: TGTGCCAGCAGCTTGGTTGCAGGTTTAGAGACCCAGTACTTC
v_call: TRBV15; j_call: TRBJ2-7; clone_size: many; d_call: -; cdr3_length: 14; cdr3_aa: CATSRDRTDYEQYF; cdr3_nt: TGTGCCACCAGCAGAGATCGGACAGACTACGAGCAGTACTTC
v_call: TRBV6-1; j_call: TRBJ1-5; clone_size: many; d_call: -; cdr3_length: 20; cdr3_aa: CASSGPIRTARVRVDQPQHF; cdr3_nt: TGTGCCAGCAGTGGCCCGATTCGGACAGCCAGAGTACGGGTGGATCAGCCCCAGCATTTT
v_call: TRBV5-1; j_call: TRBJ2-7; clone_size: many; d_call: TRBD1; cdr3_length: 15; cdr3_aa: CASSWDRYNSYEQYF; cdr3_nt: TGCGCCAGCAGCTGGGACAGGTACAACTCCTACGAGCAGTACTTC
v_call: TRBV20-1; j_call: TRBJ1-6; clone_size: -; d_call: TRBD1; cdr3_length: 13; cdr3_aa: CSARQGAGSPLHF; cdr3_nt: TGCAGTGCTAGACAGGGGGCGGGTTCACCCCTCCACTTT
v_call: TRBV20-1; j_call: TRBJ1-6; clone_size: many; d_call: -; cdr3_length: 15; cdr3_aa: CSASSPGAVNSPLHF; cdr3_nt: TGCAGTGCCTCCTCGCCGGGGGCCGTGAATTCACCCCTCCACTTT
v_call: TRBV12-3/TRBV12-4; j_call: TRBJ1-2; clone_size: many; d_call: -; cdr3_length: 11; cdr3_aa: CASQISTGYTF; cdr3_nt: TGTGCCAGCCAGATCAGCACGGGCTACACCTTC
v_call: TRBV11-2; j_call: TRBJ2-7; clone_size: many; d_call: -; cdr3_length: 12; cdr3_aa: CASSFLPHEQYF; cdr3_nt: TGTGCCAGCAGCTTTTTACCCCACGAGCAGTACTTC
v_call: TRBV12-3/TRBV12-4; j_call: TRBJ1-1; clone_size: -; d_call: TRBD1; cdr3_length: 12; cdr3_aa: CASSPTGRGAFF; cdr3_nt: TGTGCCAGCAGTCCAACGGGCAGGGGGGCTTTCTTT
v_call: TRBV28; j_call: TRBJ2-7; clone_size: -; d_call: -; cdr3_length: 14; cdr3_aa: CASMLTGTPYEQYF; cdr3_nt: TGTGCCAGCATGCTAACCGGGACACCCTACGAGCAGTACTTC